A selection of T cell receptor beta chains follows, all from one sample in a study of a mutant IDH1 vaccine in newly diagnosed glioma. Sequencing was performed with immunoSEQ multiplex PCR; in TCRdb, only in-frame clones are kept and a portion is missing. The sample consists of under 40,000 clones, approximately 82% of them appearing once. These receptors' targets are unknown. Sequenced here: PBMCs, sampled from a glioma patient whose treatment included an IDH1 peptide vaccine. The source of these receptors is a woman between 18 and 29 years old with glioma. Both conserved end residues are part of each CDR3. Each record gives: J gene, V gene, CDR3 protein.

TRBJ1-2 | TRBV6-1 | CASRNGQGATYGYTF
TRBJ2-3 | TRBV7-2 | CASSLVSPHGTDTQYF
TRBJ2-7 | TRBV18 | CASSLSDSSYEQYF
TRBJ2-2 | TRBV11-2 | CASPAKDGELFF
TRBJ2-1 | TRBV5-6 | CASSLRLAGVQFF
TRBJ1-1 | TRBV28 | CASSLMGSRDTEAFF
TRBJ2-7 | TRBV6-5 | CASRHSTGKQYF
TRBJ2-5 | TRBV30 | CAWSVVQGMGETQYF
TRBJ2-3 | TRBV10-3 | CAIAKTGDDTQYF
TRBJ1-3 | TRBV10-3 | CAIPTGPSGNTIYF
TRBJ1-5 | TRBV6-1 | CASRLQAYNQPQHF
TRBJ1-2 | TRBV16 | CASSQDRRGYTF
TRBJ2-5 | TRBV27 | CASSHWTGETQYF
TRBJ1-2 | TRBV5-6 | CASSLARGAYGYTF
TRBJ2-3 | TRBV27 | CASSLEGGPLTDTQYF
TRBJ1-1 | TRBV19 | CASSLNRDGGTEAFF
TRBJ1-5 | TRBV21-1 | CASSKGRQGNQPQHF
TRBJ2-3 | TRBV5-1 | CASSDRAGGVTDTQYF
TRBJ2-1 | TRBV7-9 | CASSLVYEQFF
TRBJ2-5 | TRBV29-1 | CSVGTSGLETQYF
TRBJ1-1 | TRBV28 | CASSLWGGEPTEAFF
TRBJ1-2 | TRBV6-1 | CASRDRALYGYTF
TRBJ2-2 | TRBV7-9 | CASSPRGSGELFF
TRBJ1-4 | TRBV5-4 | CASSGGLTNEKLFF